The T cell receptor beta chain under discussion was sequenced for a study of blood T cell repertoires in COVID-19. The overall study: PBMCs, B-cell-depleted T cells, or T cells provided the cDNA or gDNA that made up the material.

Sequencing used immunoSEQ multiplex PCR; TCRdb keeps in-frame clones, though not all of them. This sample has 100,000 to 150,000 clones, with roughly 80% found just once. CDR1 and CDR2 (germline): LNHNV, YYDKDF (reference sequence). V was clipped by 0 bases and J by 4 bases; unmatched bases: 1. The CDR3 runs 15 residues. The specimen sequenced was peripheral blood. The chain joins TRBV15 to TRBJ2-1, with 9 bases that match TRBD2. The TCR was taken from a man in his 60s with acute or convalescent COVID-19. The CDR3 DNA sequence: TGTGCCACCAGCAGAGACCTAGCGGGGTACAATGAGCAGTTCTTC. Translated, it gives CATSRDLAGYNEQFF.